The clone carrying this T cell receptor (beta chain) was counted ten times or more. The antigen is not known. Arm-PCR with iRepertoire HTBI primers amplified the CDR3 regions for these TCR beta libraries. In the original analysis: Sample data revealed approximately 60 TRBV and 14 TRBJ segments. TCRdb redid the calling of the multiplex PCR reads with MiXCR, one entry per CDR3 protein. In this record, the V and J calls reflect TCRdb's handling and not the investigators' own analysis. The top ten hold 7.1% of the sample, which has about 470,000 distinct CDR3 sequences, 20% to 25% seen once. This record comes from a study of regulatory T cells in long-lasting Graves disease. Study conclusions and caveats: With persistent disease, TRBV28, TRBJ1-2 and TRBJ2-5 were the favored segments. New patients shared approximately 1,000 public clonotypes, and persistent patients shared more, with under 3,500.

This CDR3 contains 11 residues. Per germline, CDR1 LNHDA and CDR2 SQIVND (reference sequence). Trimming removed 7 bases from V and 7 bases from J, with 10 bases in between. Time point meaning: persistent/refractory GD, antithyroid drugs over 5 years with positive TRAb. PBMCs provided the RNA from which the TCR library was made. The chain links TRBV19 to TRBJ1-2; a possible D gene is TRBD1 (5 bases). The source is a female donor with Graves disease. The sample in question was peripheral blood mononuclear cells (PBMCs), obtained when the disease was refractory, from a patient treated with antithyroid drugs. CDR3 sequence reads: CASNSGAGYTF. CDR3 bases: TGTGCCAGTAATTCCGGGGCTGGCTACACCTTC. The full variable domain, rest sourced from reference TRBV19 and TRBJ1-2, is DGGITQSPKYLFRKEGQNVTLSCEQNLNHDAMYWYRQDPGQGLRLIYYSQIVNDFQKGDIAEGYSVSREKKESFPLTVTSAQKNPTAFYLCASNSGAGYTFGSGTRLTVV.